In its sample, the clone carrying this TCR beta chain was seen a few times. The antigen is not known. This sample was taken from a study of Graves' ophthalmopathy and Graves' hyperthyroidism. Study-level findings and limits: Distinction of ophthalmopathy from stable hyperthyroidism by a 13-signature model reached about 87% sensitivity and 65% to 83% specificity.

The diagnostic workup employed clinical symptoms, serum thyroxine, TRAb, thyroid ultrasound and orbital computed tomography. The germline V and J ends were trimmed by 3 bases and 3 bases, with 12 bases remaining between them. CDR3 length equals 14 residues. The germline CDR1 and CDR2 sequences are SGHTA and FQGNSA. The study amplified TCR beta CDR3 regions using RNA transcripts. HTBI primers were used in a first-round RT-PCR, which preceded a second-round multiplex PCR. MiXCR, applied by TCRdb to the multiplex PCR reads, yields one record per CDR3 protein. The sample includes 350,000 to 400,000 distinct CDR3 sequences, 15% to 17% of them seen just once.

Sequencing was done on a sample of peripheral blood. The chain joins TRBV7-2 to TRBJ2-7; D unresolved. This clonotype originated in a young woman with stable Graves' hyperthyroidism. The CDR3 spells CASSFRAPSYEQYF. The DNA of the CDR3 is TGTGCCAGCAGCTTCCGGGCTCCTAGCTACGAGCAGTACTTC.